The 14 T cell receptor beta chains in this list originate from one sample, sequenced in a study of metastatic and nonmetastatic thyroid tumors. Prior to thyroid surgery, none of the patients had received any treatment. MiXCR re-clonotyped the PCR reads for TCRdb. The sample records 37,000 or so clones, roughly a sixth being singletons. Source material: blood. The receptors shown here come from a female donor with papillary thyroid cancer or a benign thyroid nodule (not recorded which). Some clones in this sample may be carry-over from other donors' samples.

This clone is termed medium-sized. The chain is built from TRBV25-1 and TRBJ2-7; 14 bases align to TRBD2. There are 19 residues in the CDR3. With V trimmed by 6 bases and J by 3 bases, 16 bases remained unmatched. Looked up from germline, CDR1 is MGHDK and CDR2 is SYGVNS. This CDR3 is CASSGPTPPGTSGSYEQYF. DNA for the CDR3: TGTGCCAGCAGCGGACCGACCCCCCCCGGGACTAGCGGGAGCTACGAGCAGTACTTC.

This clone came up many times. The rearrangement joins TRBV12-3 or TRBV12-4 to TRBJ1-4; D is ambiguous. V was trimmed by 5 bases and J by 4 bases, leaving 8 bases between them. The CDR3 sequence is 13 residues long. Here the CDR3 reads CASSRTDNEKLFF. The CDR3 DNA reads TGTGCCAGCAGTCGGACGGATAATGAAAAACTGTTTTTT.

In regard to this clone: The DNA is left out, because the CDR3 cannot be placed on it with certainty; the CDR3 is given as TCRdb lists it. The chain links TRBV20-1 to TRBJ1-1; the table's D gene call, TRBD1, was not cross checked with the DNA. The germline CDR1 and CDR2 sequences are DFQATT and SNEGSKA (reference sequence). The CDR3 contains 14 residues when both ends are counted. The chain's CDR3 is CSARVVGDGTESFF.

Points on this clone: One end of the junction varies from germline; a read error may be responsible. The chain uses TRBV20-1 and TRBJ2-4, with TRBD2 matching 8 bases. Looked up from germline, CDR1 is DFQATT and CDR2 is SNEGSKA (reference sequence). The CDR3 loop spans 14 amino acids. CDR3 protein: CSDSREGLEKIQYF. The DNA of the CDR3 is TGCAGTGATAGTCGGGAGGGCCTGGAAAAAATTCAGTACTTC.

The sample holds many counts of this clone. The chain has TRBV11-2 and TRBJ2-4, with unresolved D. This CDR3 has 17 residues. The ends were cut back, 4 bases at V and 0 bases at J, with 16 bases in the middle. CDR1 is SGHAT and CDR2 is FQNNGV in the germline V gene. CDR3 sequence (DNA): TGTGCCAGCAGCTCTCACAAGGGTTACTTAGCCAAAAACATTCAGTACTTC. It is translated as CASSSHKGYLAKNIQYF.

This clone was recorded at least ten times. The rearrangement joins TRBV28 to TRBJ1-5; D perhaps matches TRBD1 (6 bases). Germline CDR1 is MDHEN and CDR2 is SYDVKM. The CDR3 spans 14 residues. V lost 6 bases to trimming and J lost 3 bases, with 12 bases between them. CDR3 nucleotides: TGTGCCAGCAGAGAGGGGGGGATCAATCAGCCCCAGCATTTT. Translated, it gives CASREGGINQPQHF.

This clone was counted a single time. The chain recombines TRBV20-1 with TRBJ2-5; 7 positions agree with TRBD1. V was pared by 2 bases and J by 1 base, with 10 bases of the junction left unmatched. This CDR3 spans 16 amino acids. Germline V lookup: CDR1 DFQATT, CDR2 SNEGSKA (reference sequence). CDR3 DNA: TGCAGTGCTAGACTAGTGGTGACAGGGACCCAAGAGACCCAGTACTTC. Translated: CSARLVVTGTQETQYF.

Many counts were recorded for this clone. The chain joins TRBV6-2 or TRBV6-3 to TRBJ2-3; no clear D gene. Germline values: CDR1 MNHEY, CDR2 SVGEGT. Trimming left V 4 bases short and J 2 bases short, with 7 bases between. The CDR3 is 13 amino acids. As DNA, the CDR3 is TGTGCCAGCAGTTGGCAGAACACAGATACGCAGTATTTT. This sequence encodes CASSWQNTDTQYF.

The chain recombines TRBV7-6 with TRBJ1-1; D is unclear. The V gene's germline CDR1 is SGHVS and CDR2 FNYEAQ. Trimming shortened V by 1 base and J by 4 bases, and 10 bases separated the two germline ends. The CDR3 length is 14 residues. The CDR3 bases are TGTGCCAGCAGCTTAGGGGCAGGTAGCACTGAAGCTTTCTTT. This translates into CASSLGAGSTEAFF.

This clone appeared many times. The V call is TRBV27, the J call TRBJ2-1; tentative D call: TRBD1 (5 bases). The CDR3 is made up of 15 amino acids. The V gene's germline CDR1 is MNHEY and CDR2 SMNVEV (reference sequence). V gave up 3 bases and J gave up 8 bases, with 17 bases separating them. This CDR3 is CASSFSGHYLYEQFF. In DNA, the CDR3 is TGTGCCAGCAGTTTTTCCGGACATTATCTGTATGAGCAGTTCTTC.

This clone was recorded many times. This chain links TRBV9 with TRBJ2-6; D call uncertain. V was trimmed by 2 bases and J by 4 bases, leaving 25 bases between them. This CDR3 comprises 20 residues. Germline-derived CDR1 and CDR2 are SGDLS and YYNGEE. DNA of the CDR3: TGTGCCAGCAGCGTCTTACTAATAAACCCTCTAAGAGCCGGGGCCAACGTCCTGACTTTC. Translating gives CASSVLLINPLRAGANVLTF.

The V gene is TRBV7-6, the J gene TRBJ2-2, with no clear D. V was pared by 1 base and J by 1 base, with 13 bases between. This CDR3 region has 17 residues. Germline V gene lookup returns CDR1 SGHVS and CDR2 FNYEAQ. The CDR3 DNA reads TGTGCCAGCAGCTTAGAAGGGAAAGGGAAGAACACCGGGGAGCTGTTTTTT. This sequence encodes CASSLEGKGKNTGELFF.

In this sample, this clone turned up many times. J is TRBJ2-6 and V is TRBV12-3 or TRBV12-4; 8 bases match TRBD1. CDR3 length: 16 amino acids. The trim removed 7 bases at V and 0 bases at J, leaving 5 bases unmatched. The CDR3, as DNA: TGTGCCAGCAAAGGGACAGGAACCTCTGGGGCCAACGTCCTGACTTTC. This sequence encodes CASKGTGTSGANVLTF.

This clone showed up many times. The sample contains more than one DNA sequence encoding this CDR3. The chain joins TRBV7-9 to TRBJ1-2, with D tentatively TRBD1 (5 bases). Germline lookup yields CDR1 SEHNR and CDR2 FQNEAQ (reference sequence). V lost 5 bases and J lost 4, with 14 bases in between. This CDR3 has 14 amino acids. CDR3 protein: CASSATGVGYGYTF. The CDR3 bases are TGTGCCAGCAGCGCCACGGGGGTCGGCTATGGCTACACCTTC.